This T cell receptor beta chain was sequenced during a study of blood T cell repertoires in COVID-19. Study-wide background: The United States, Italy and Spain supplied acute and convalescent COVID-19 samples.

The method was immunoSEQ multiplex PCR; TCRdb's version includes in-frame clones alone and lacks a portion of them. Here the sample spans a few hundred thousand clones, approximately 86% being singletons. This CDR3 spans 15 amino acids. Trimming took 1 base from V and 4 from J, leaving 13 bases between them. Looked up from germline, CDR1 is GTSNPN and CDR2 is SVGIG (reference sequence). The V call is TRBV30, the J call TRBJ2-2; D perhaps matches TRBD2 (6 bases). This TCR was sampled from a woman between 25 and 40 years old who had been exposed to COVID-19. Sequencing input: PBMCs or T cells enriched from blood (not recorded which). As DNA, the CDR3 is TGTGCCTGGAGTGCAGCGGGCCGTCCCACCGGGGAGCTGTTTTTT. It specifies CAWSAAGRPTGELFF.